The rows below give T cell receptor beta chains drawn from one sample of a study of T cells after yellow fever vaccination. From the 5' RACE reads, TCRdb called clonotypes with MiXCR, one entry per CDR3 protein. Of some 300,000 distinct CDR3 sequences detected, approximately 10% appear once; the ten largest clones hold around 3.1%. The sequencing used CD4+ T cells sorted from PBMCs, collected 5 days after the yellow fever booster vaccination. These receptors were obtained from a man aged 18 to 29 who received the YFV17D yellow fever vaccine. CDR3s include the opening cysteine and the closing phenylalanine or tryptophan. A D gene is named only where the DNA matches it firmly. Size is stated for part of the rows, as once, few or many counts, or as a class when the clone is expanded.

v_call	j_call	d_call	cdr3_length	clone_size	cdr3_aa	cdr3_nt
TRBV20-1	TRBJ1-2	-	12	many	CSAGGPRYGYTF	TGCAGTGCAGGAGGACCGCGCTATGGCTACACCTTC
TRBV6-5	TRBJ2-3	-	12	many	CASSPTSDTQYF	TGTGCCAGCAGCCCTACCTCAGATACGCAGTATTTT
TRBV6-5	TRBJ1-1	TRBD1	15	few	CASSSHRGTGTEAFF	TGTGCCAGCAGTTCCCACAGGGGGACGGGGACTGAAGCTTTCTTT
TRBV5-4	TRBJ2-5	-	16	few	CASSPPGKGFQETQYF	TGTGCCAGCAGCCCCCCTGGGAAGGGCTTCCAAGAGACCCAGTACTTC
TRBV30	TRBJ1-5	TRBD1	13	many	CAWSVQGTQPQHF	TGTGCCTGGAGTGTACAGGGGACTCAGCCCCAGCATTTT
TRBV7-2	TRBJ1-2	TRBD1	15	-	CASSQPGGAVRGYTF	TGTGCCAGCAGCCAGCCAGGGGGCGCCGTGCGGGGCTACACCTTC
TRBV5-1	TRBJ1-2	-	13	few	CASSPDGRGGYTF	TGCGCCAGCAGCCCTGACGGCCGGGGGGGCTACACCTTC
TRBV5-1	TRBJ2-3	-	13	few	CASSFSGTQTQYF	TGCGCCAGCAGCTTTTCCGGGACTCAAACGCAGTATTTT
TRBV5-8	TRBJ2-3	-	11	many	CASSFGPDKYF	TGTGCCAGCAGCTTCGGGCCTGATAAGTATTTT
TRBV6-2/TRBV6-3	TRBJ2-3	TRBD1	15	few	CASSDGQGRTDTQYF	TGTGCCAGCAGTGACGGACAGGGGCGGACAGATACGCAGTATTTT
TRBV20-1	TRBJ2-1	-	14	-	CSARDGPTYNEQFF	TGCAGTGCTAGAGATGGGCCAACCTACAATGAGCAGTTCTTC
TRBV5-1	TRBJ1-5	-	14	-	CASPQNRGNQPQHF	TGCGCCAGCCCACAGAACAGGGGCAATCAGCCCCAGCATTTT
TRBV29-1	TRBJ1-5	-	13	few	CSVREQESQPQHF	TGCAGCGTAAGGGAACAGGAGTCTCAGCCCCAGCATTTT
TRBV7-2	TRBJ1-4	TRBD1	15	-	CASSSRGGMGQKLFF	TGTGCCAGCAGCTCCAGGGGTGGGATGGGACAGAAACTGTTTTTT
TRBV7-2	TRBJ2-7	-	13	few	CASSSLWGSEQYF	TGTGCCAGCAGCTCCCTGTGGGGATCCGAGCAGTACTTC
TRBV6-5	TRBJ2-3	-	15	few	CASSYYGRGTDTQYF	TGTGCCAGCAGTTACTACGGCAGGGGCACAGATACGCAGTATTTT
TRBV6-2/TRBV6-3	TRBJ1-5	-	16	few	CASSHPRPVSNQPQHF	TGTGCCAGCAGCCACCCGCGGCCCGTTAGCAATCAGCCCCAGCATTTT
TRBV29-1	TRBJ2-3	-	15	many	CSVTTTRAGTDTQYF	TGCAGCGTTACCACGACCAGGGCAGGCACAGATACGCAGTATTTT
TRBV6-6	TRBJ1-6	-	11	-	CASEGNSPLHF	TGTGCCTCAGAGGGGAATTCACCCCTCCACTTT
TRBV7-8	TRBJ1-1	TRBD1	15	few	CASSLPRQGNTEAFF	TGTGCCAGCAGCCTACCGAGACAGGGGAACACTGAAGCTTTCTTT
TRBV18	TRBJ1-1	TRBD1	18	few	CASSPMTGGAAMNTEAFF	TGTGCCAGCTCACCGATGACAGGGGGGGCCGCAATGAACACTGAAGCTTTCTTT
TRBV6-6	TRBJ1-5	TRBD1	15	many	CASSTDRRGNQPQHF	TGTGCCAGCAGCACGGACAGGAGGGGCAATCAGCCCCAGCATTTT